This T cell receptor beta chain originates from a study of long-term antiretroviral therapy in people with HIV. Study findings and constraints: All time points showed a repertoire dominated by clones expanded before ART.

V shed 3 bases and J 6 bases; nucleotides not matched to a gene: 4. CDR1 is KGHSH, CDR2 LQKENI, per germline. There are 13 residues in the CDR3. In regard to this clone: Its target is not known.

A v3.0 immunoSEQ assay was performed at survey level. Generated by immunoSEQ multiplex PCR, the TCRdb table keeps only in-frame clones and is missing some. The table lists over 30,000 clones, 97% of them singletons, with 1.9% in the top ten. The gene calls are TRBV18 and TRBJ2-7, with 8 nucleotides matching TRBD2. The source of this sequence is a man aged 25-40 years with HIV. Sequenced here: unsorted PBMCs, sampled 7.6 years after starting antiretroviral therapy. The CDR3 is CASSPRGGGEQYF. CDR3 nucleotide sequence: TGTGCCAGCTCACCTCGGGGGGGCGGCGAGCAGTACTTC.